Following are 32 T cell receptor beta chains from one sample sequenced in a study of graft-versus-host responses after intestinal transplantation. Clones were read by immunoSEQ multiplex PCR, and TCRdb kept only the in-frame ones, dropping some. The sample consists of approximately 77,000 clones, 70% to 90% of them appearing once. For these receptors, no antigen is known. The sample here was unstimulated CD4+ T cells sorted from spleen or lymph node cells, taken before intestinal transplant. These receptors were obtained from a human donor who received an intestinal transplant.

CDR3 DNA: TGTGCCAGCAGCCCAGGGGGGGTAGCGGGGGTCTACGAGCAGTACTTC. This translates into CASSPGGVAGVYEQYF. J is TRBJ2-7 and V is TRBV7-6; 9 bases are a match to TRBD2. J gave up 3 bases and V 5 bases, and 11 bases lay outside the gene matches. The CDR3 runs to 16 residues. CDR1 is SGHVS, CDR2 FNYEAQ, per germline.

V gene TRBV6-5 combines with J gene TRBJ2-7, with 7 bases identical to TRBD1. Germline values: CDR1 MNHEY, CDR2 SVGAGI. The CDR3 has 15 amino acids. The V gene end was trimmed by 6 bases and the J gene end by 2 bases; junction bases not matched to a gene: 10. This chain's CDR3 is CASSREGTATYEQYF. The CDR3 bases are TGTGCCAGCAGCCGGGAAGGGACAGCGACCTACGAGCAGTACTTC.

This chain links TRBV13 with TRBJ1-1; TRBD1 might be the D (5 bases). The V end lost 1 base, the J end lost 0 bases, and 9 bases lay between the germline ends. Germline V gives CDR1 PRHDT, CDR2 FYEKMQ (reference sequence). There are 15 residues in the CDR3. CDR3 bases: TGTGCCAGCAGCTTAGCCAGGGCCATGAACACTGAAGCTTTCTTT. Amino acid sequence: CASSLARAMNTEAFF.

This CDR3 reads CASSYGTNLETQYF. The CDR3 nucleotides are TGCGCCAGCAGTTACGGGACAAATCTAGAGACCCAGTACTTC. The chain recombines TRBV5-1 with TRBJ2-5; D might be TRBD1 (6 bases). The V end was cut by 5 bases, the J end by 4 bases, with 15 bases between. The CDR3 covers 14 residues. Germline loops: CDR1 SGHRS, CDR2 YFSETQ. Looking up the rest from reference TRBV5-1 and TRBJ2-5 gives the full variable domain: KAGVTQTPRYLIKTRGQQVTLSCSPISGHRSVSWYQQTPGQGLQFLFEYFSETQRNKGNFPGRFSGRQFSNSRSEMNVSTLELGDSALYLCASSYGTNLETQYFGPGTRLLVL.

The V gene is TRBV19, the J gene TRBJ2-2; 11 bases are shared with TRBD1. Losses at the gene ends were 6 bases for V and 6 bases for J; bases not matched to a gene: 3. The CDR3 extends over 14 amino acids. CDR1 and CDR2 (germline): LNHDA, SQIVND (reference sequence). CDR3 in amino acids: CASRGTGGSGELFF. In DNA, the CDR3 is TGTGCCAGTAGAGGGACAGGGGGATCCGGGGAGCTGTTTTTT.

V gene TRBV4-2 combines with J gene TRBJ2-3; TRBD2 matches 8 bases. Germline-derived CDR1 and CDR2 are LGHNA and YNFKEQ. The length of the CDR3 is 16 residues. The V and J ends lost 4 bases and 1 base, in that order; junction bases with no gene match: 7. This CDR3 reads CASSRSAGVRTDTQYF. Here the CDR3 DNA reads TGTGCCAGCAGCCGCTCAGCGGGAGTCCGCACAGATACGCAGTATTTT.

Details on this clone: The same CDR3 also results from other DNA sequences found in this sample. The chain is built from TRBV7-9 and TRBJ2-7; D remains ambiguous. This CDR3 comprises 13 residues. Trimming took 1 base from V and 3 from J, leaving 7 bases between them. Germline V gives CDR1 SEHNR, CDR2 FQNEAQ (reference sequence). The CDR3 DNA is TGTGCCAGCAGCTTAGGAGGCGGCTACGAGCAGTACTTC. It specifies CASSLGGGYEQYF.

The CDR3 loop is CASSGQPNEQYF. In nucleotides, the CDR3 is TGTGCCAGCAGTGGACAGCCCAACGAGCAGTACTTC. The rearrangement uses TRBV6-1 and TRBJ2-7; a possible D gene is TRBD1 (5 bases). Trimming shortened V by 4 bases and J by 5 bases, and 9 bases separated the two germline ends. The CDR3 covers 12 residues. From germline, CDR1 is MNHNS and CDR2 SASEGT.

V gene TRBV5-1 combines with J gene TRBJ2-3; 15 bases are shared with TRBD2. This CDR3 is built from 15 residues. Germline V gene lookup returns CDR1 SGHRS and CDR2 YFSETQ. V dropped 0 bases and J dropped 8; count of bases not matched to a gene: 1. CDR3 sequence reads: CASSLEGLAGGTQYF. The CDR3 region has the DNA TGCGCCAGCAGCTTGGAGGGACTAGCGGGAGGTACGCAGTATTTT.

The chain combines TRBV4-2 with TRBJ2-1, with 7 positions matching TRBD2. Trimming cost V 6 bases and J 6 bases; bases outside gene matches: 11. Germline CDR1 is LGHNA and CDR2 is YNFKEQ. This CDR3 contains 15 residues. The CDR3 here is CASSPSGTTANEQFF. DNA for the CDR3: TGTGCCAGCAGTCCCTCCGGGACTACCGCCAATGAGCAGTTCTTC.

This clone was recorded only once. The chain couples TRBV14 to TRBJ2-3, with TRBD1 matching 7 bases. Looked up from germline, CDR1 is SGHDN and CDR2 is FVKESK. The CDR3 has 20 amino acids. Germline trimming cut 3 bases from V and 1 base from J; bases unmatched to any gene: 19. In DNA, the CDR3 is TGTGCCAGCAGCCAGAGACAGGGTCCTCTGAGGGGTCCAGGCACAGATACGCAGTATTTT. Translating gives CASSQRQGPLRGPGTDTQYF.

The chain recombines TRBV28 with TRBJ1-6; the match to TRBD1 covers 8 bases. The germline gives CDR1 MDHEN, CDR2 SYDVKM. This CDR3 has 15 amino acids. V was pared by 4 bases and J by 9 bases, with 8 bases of the junction left unmatched. The CDR3 here is CASSSAGGATSPLHF. DNA for the CDR3: TGTGCCAGCAGTTCCGCAGGGGGCGCCACTTCACCCCTCCACTTT.

J is TRBJ2-5 and V is TRBV28; D gene uncertain. The CDR3 runs to 13 residues. CDR1 is MDHEN and CDR2 is SYDVKM in the germline V gene. Trimming removed 1 base from V and 5 bases from J, with 8 bases in between. The CDR3 reads CASSLYLRETQYF. CDR3 sequence (DNA): TGTGCCAGCAGTTTATACCTCAGGGAGACCCAGTACTTC.

This clone has more than one count but fewer than ten. The chain couples TRBV7-6 to TRBJ2-7; 9 nucleotides agree with TRBD2. This CDR3 is built from 14 residues. The ends lost 2 bases at V and 3 bases at J; junction bases unmatched: 2. CDR1 is SGHVS, CDR2 FNYEAQ, per germline. CDR3 nucleotides: TGTGCCAGCAGCTTAACGCGGGGGGGCTACGAGCAGTACTTC. Translating it yields CASSLTRGGYEQYF.

This clone was seen more than once but under ten times. The chain carries TRBV5-1 and TRBJ1-1; no firm D call. CDR3 length equals 14 residues. V was shortened by 0 bases and J by 3 bases, with 9 bases between the two germline ends. Germline assignment: CDR1 SGHRS and CDR2 YFSETQ. As DNA, the CDR3 is TGCGCCAGCAGCTTGGTGTCTATATACACTGAAGCTTTCTTT. Residues: CASSLVSIYTEAFF.

This chain connects TRBV28 to TRBJ2-7; 7 nucleotides align to TRBD1. V shed 4 bases, J shed 10 bases, and the junction held 7 bases outside the gene matches. The CDR3 consists of 12 residues. Germline values: CDR1 MDHEN, CDR2 SYDVKM. This CDR3 reads CASSWRGGPQYF. CDR3 nucleotide sequence: TGTGCCAGCAGTTGGCGAGGGGGCCCCCAGTACTTC.

The rearrangement joins TRBV28 to TRBJ2-7, with D possibly TRBD1 on 5 matching bases. Trimming took off 4 bases at V and 3 bases at J, with 7 bases between the two ends. Germline CDR1 and CDR2: MDHEN and SYDVKM. The CDR3 covers 12 residues. This chain's CDR3 is CASSYDSYEQYF. In DNA, the CDR3 is TGTGCCAGCAGTTATGACAGCTACGAGCAGTACTTC.

The rearrangement uses TRBV14 and TRBJ2-5; TRBD2 aligns across 10 bases. The CDR3 extends over 16 amino acids. Germline trimming cut 1 base from V and 5 bases from J; bases unmatched to any gene: 7. Germline assignment: CDR1 SGHDN and CDR2 FVKESK. The CDR3 region has the DNA TGTGCCAGCAGCCAAGGGGTAGCGGGAGGTTCGGAGACCCAGTACTTC. Translating it yields CASSQGVAGGSETQYF.

The chain uses TRBV28 and TRBJ2-7; 7 bases align to TRBD1. Germline CDR1 MDHEN, CDR2 SYDVKM. This CDR3 contains 14 residues. V gave up 1 base and J gave up 3 bases; unmatched junction bases: 3. Here the CDR3 DNA reads TGTGCCAGCAGTTTATCAGGGGGAGTCTACGAGCAGTACTTC. Protein: CASSLSGGVYEQYF.

V usage is TRBV5-1 and J usage is TRBJ2-1, with 7 positions matching TRBD2. CDR3 length: 15 amino acids. Looked up from germline, CDR1 is SGHRS and CDR2 is YFSETQ. V was clipped by 1 base and J by 2 bases; unmatched bases: 3. For the CDR3, the DNA is TGCGCCAGCAGCTTGCTGGCGGGGGCCTACAATGAGCAGTTCTTC. Translated: CASSLLAGAYNEQFF.

This clone was detected only once. This chain links TRBV5-1 with TRBJ1-2; the match to TRBD1 covers 8 bases. The CDR3 covers 15 residues. The germline CDR1 and CDR2 sequences are SGHRS and YFSETQ. J was trimmed by 3 bases and V by 0 bases; bases with no gene match: 4. Written as DNA, the CDR3 is TGCGCCAGCAGCTTGGGACCGACAGGGGACTATGGCTACACCTTC. The encoded protein is CASSLGPTGDYGYTF. The full variable domain, rest sourced from reference TRBV5-1 and TRBJ1-2, is KAGVTQTPRYLIKTRGQQVTLSCSPISGHRSVSWYQQTPGQGLQFLFEYFSETQRNKGNFPGRFSGRQFSNSRSEMNVSTLELGDSALYLCASSLGPTGDYGYTFGSGTRLTVV.

The V and J genes are TRBV27 and TRBJ2-1; 8 positions agree with TRBD2. The CDR3 is 15 amino acids. The J segment lost 7 bases and the V segment lost 6 bases, leaving 11 bases of the junction unmatched. Per the germline V gene, CDR1 is MNHEY and CDR2 is SMNVEV (reference sequence). The DNA for the CDR3 is TGTGCCAGCAGCCCCTCGGGGGGGCAGTTTAATGAGCAGTTCTTC. Its protein product is CASSPSGGQFNEQFF.

The chain links TRBV5-1 to TRBJ1-1, with D perhaps matching TRBD1 (6 bases). The CDR3 is made up of 17 amino acids. Looked up from germline, CDR1 is SGHRS and CDR2 is YFSETQ. Trimming took off 7 bases at V and 6 bases at J, with 28 bases between the two ends. The CDR3 nucleotides are TGCGCCAGCCGATCCGTCCCCGGCCGTGGAGGGGGGGCTGAAGCTTTCTTT. This translates into CASRSVPGRGGGAEAFF.

As DNA, the CDR3 is TGTGCCAGCAGTTTATCGGGCCTGGGACAGCTCTATGGCTACACCTTC. Its translation: CASSLSGLGQLYGYTF. The V gene is TRBV27, the J gene TRBJ1-2; TRBD1 matches at 7 bases. The trim removed 0 bases at V and 4 bases at J, leaving 8 bases unmatched. Germline V gene lookup returns CDR1 MNHEY and CDR2 SMNVEV (reference sequence). This CDR3 contains 16 residues.

This clone showed up just a few times. This chain connects TRBV28 to TRBJ2-1; the D gene is possibly TRBD1 (5 bases). Per the germline V gene, CDR1 is MDHEN and CDR2 is SYDVKM. Trimming took off 4 bases at V and 3 bases at J, with 10 bases between the two ends. CDR3 size: 14 residues. This chain's CDR3 is CASSYSRVYNEQFF. In DNA, the CDR3 is TGTGCCAGCAGTTATTCCAGGGTCTACAATGAGCAGTTCTTC. Filled out from reference TRBV28 and TRBJ2-1, the complete variable domain reads DVKVTQSSRYLVKRTGEKVFLECVQDMDHENMFWYRQDPGLGLRLIYFSYDVKMKEKGDIPEGYSVSREKKERFSLILESASTNQTSMYLCASSYSRVYNEQFFGPGTRLTVL.

The CDR3 region is CASSPGTDYGYTF. CDR3 in DNA: TGTGCCAGCAGCCCAGGGACAGACTATGGCTACACCTTC. This chain connects TRBV14 to TRBJ1-2; 7 bases fit TRBD1. Looked up from germline, CDR1 is SGHDN and CDR2 is FVKESK. The CDR3 consists of 13 residues. V was clipped by 4 bases and J by 3 bases; unmatched bases: 2.

This chain links TRBV6-1 with TRBJ1-5; 9 nucleotides line up with TRBD1. Trimming at V came to 6 bases and at J to 6 bases, leaving 6 bases not matched to a gene. CDR3 length: 14 residues. In germline, CDR1 is MNHNS, CDR2 SASEGT. CDR3 protein: CASSDRGLGQPQHF. CDR3 nucleotide sequence: TGTGCCAGCAGCGACAGGGGGTTGGGTCAGCCCCAGCATTTT.

This clone was recorded once. The chain combines TRBV6-6 with TRBJ1-1; TRBD1 aligns across 7 bases. The CDR3 length is 13 residues. Germline V gene lookup returns CDR1 MNHNY and CDR2 SVGAGI (reference sequence). With 2 bases clipped from V and 5 bases from J, the junction kept 2 bases outside the gene matches. CDR3: CASSYPGGTEAFF. The CDR3 DNA follows: TGTGCCAGCAGTTACCCAGGGGGGACTGAAGCTTTCTTT.

The J gene is TRBJ2-5, the V gene TRBV11-2; 11 bases are shared with TRBD1. Losses at the gene ends were 0 bases for V and 6 bases for J; bases not matched to a gene: 3. The CDR3 is made up of 15 amino acids. Germline V gives CDR1 SGHAT, CDR2 FQNNGV. CDR3 DNA sequence: TGTGCCAGCAGCTTAGATGGGACAGGGGGGCAGACCCAGTACTTC. Translating it yields CASSLDGTGGQTQYF.

The V call is TRBV28, the J call TRBJ1-5; D unclear. V lost 6 bases and J lost 0, with 6 bases in between. From germline, CDR1 is MDHEN and CDR2 SYDVKM. This CDR3 has 13 residues. Here the CDR3 DNA reads TGTGCCAGCAGCGACTATAGCAATCAGCCCCAGCATTTT. Protein sequence: CASSDYSNQPQHF.

In this sample, this clone turned up once. This chain links TRBV29-1 with TRBJ2-6; a weak D match, TRBD1 (6 bases). This CDR3 is built from 18 residues. Germline assignment: CDR1 SQVTM and CDR2 ANQGSEA. V was trimmed by 6 bases and J by 0 bases, leaving 21 bases between them. The CDR3 coding sequence is TGCAGCGTCTTAGGGACCTCTCAGGGGACCTCTGGGGCCAACGTCCTGACTTTC. It is translated as CSVLGTSQGTSGANVLTF.

The gene calls are TRBV9 and TRBJ2-2, with 7 bases lining up with TRBD1. The CDR3 loop spans 16 amino acids. V lost 8 bases, J lost 5 bases, and 15 bases stayed unmatched. Germline V lookup: CDR1 SGDLS, CDR2 YYNGEE. CDR3 sequence (DNA): TGTGCCAGTCGGACAGGCCGTGATTATCGTACCGGGGAGCTGTTTTTT. Protein product: CASRTGRDYRTGELFF.